These 16 T cell receptor beta chains share one sample of origin, sequenced in a study of cytomegalovirus exposure and HLA in healthy donors. Profiling relied on immunoSEQ multiplex PCR, and the TCRdb table lists in-frame clones only, not all of them. The repertoire has over 250,000 clones, approximately 86% of them found once; the top ten carry about 1%. The sequenced material came from PBMCs. These receptors all stem from a woman aged 18 to 35 in good health and CMV-seronegative.

The CDR3: CASSLDTSGRDGYTF. The DNA for the CDR3 is TGCGCCAGCAGCTTGGATACGTCAGGGAGGGATGGCTACACCTTC. The chain carries TRBV5-1 and TRBJ1-2, with D possibly matching TRBD1 (5 bases). The CDR3 sequence is 15 residues long. The germline gives CDR1 SGHRS, CDR2 YFSETQ. V was clipped by 0 bases and J by 6 bases, with 15 bases between them.

This rearrangement joins TRBV11-2 to TRBJ2-7; TRBD2 agrees at 13 bases. Per the germline V gene, CDR1 is SGHAT and CDR2 is FQNNGV. Trimming took 6 bases from V and 5 from J; bases not matched to a gene: 4. This CDR3 spans 14 amino acids. The CDR3 sequence: CASRPGLAGDEQYF. CDR3 nucleotides: TGTGCCAGCAGACCAGGACTAGCGGGAGACGAGCAGTACTTC.

This chain connects TRBV27 to TRBJ2-3; D perhaps matches TRBD2 (6 bases). V lost 6 bases, J lost 2 bases, and 18 bases lay in between. In germline, CDR1 is MNHEY, CDR2 SMNVEV (reference sequence). The CDR3 runs to 16 residues. In DNA form, the CDR3 reads TGTGCCAGCAGATATAACCGGGACTGGTACACAGATACGCAGTATTTT. The encoded protein is CASRYNRDWYTDTQYF.

The genes are TRBV6-7 and TRBJ1-4; TRBD1 matches at 9 bases. TRBV6-7 is an ORF, and what it does is uncertain. The trim removed 0 bases at V and 7 bases at J, leaving 6 bases unmatched. This CDR3 region has 16 residues. The CDR3 DNA is TGTGCCAGCAGTTACTCGCGACAGGGGGTTGTTGAAAAACTGTTTTTT. It is translated as CASSYSRQGVVEKLFF.

The V and J genes are TRBV27 and TRBJ2-5; D might be TRBD1 (6 bases). V was trimmed by 5 bases and J by 1 base, leaving 11 bases between them. CDR3 length equals 14 residues. CDR1 is MNHEY and CDR2 is SMNVEV in the germline V gene (reference sequence). CDR3: CASSTQGLQETQYF. CDR3 bases: TGTGCCAGCAGTACCCAGGGGCTCCAAGAGACCCAGTACTTC.

V and J are TRBV19 and TRBJ2-3; 9 positions match TRBD1. Germline lookup yields CDR1 LNHDA and CDR2 SQIVND (reference sequence). J was trimmed by 6 bases and V by 0 bases; bases with no gene match: 7. This CDR3 comprises 16 residues. The CDR3 DNA follows: TGTGCCAGTAGTATAGATTCTCGACAGGGGGATGATACGCAGTATTTT. It yields the protein CASSIDSRQGDDTQYF.

The J gene is TRBJ2-2, the V gene TRBV27; D remains ambiguous. Germline loops: CDR1 MNHEY, CDR2 SMNVEV (reference sequence). Trimming removed 7 bases at V and 8 bases at J, with 14 bases between. This CDR3 region has 13 residues. Written as DNA, the CDR3 is TGTGCCAGCATGAGCGTTGTACCGGGGGAGCTGTTTTTT. Protein sequence: CASMSVVPGELFF.

This clone was observed once. The chain employs TRBV5-6 and TRBJ2-3; D may be TRBD2 (6 bases). The CDR3 length is 15 residues. From germline, CDR1 is SGHDT and CDR2 YYEEEE. V lost 0 bases to trimming and J lost 4 bases, with 12 bases between them. The CDR3 DNA sequence: TGTGCCAGCAGCTTGGGGGCGGGAAGTGCAGATACGCAGTATTTT. It yields the protein CASSLGAGSADTQYF.

This chain links TRBV29-1 with TRBJ1-2; possibly TRBD1 for D (5 bases). Germline CDR1 reads SQVTM; CDR2 reads ANQGSEA. CDR3 length equals 15 residues. Trimming removed 5 bases at V and 2 bases at J, with 18 bases between. CDR3 region: CSVRAWTKANYGYTF. The CDR3 nucleotides read TGCAGCGTTAGAGCTTGGACAAAAGCAAACTATGGCTACACCTTC.

The chain recombines TRBV5-6 with TRBJ1-5, with D hard to call. The V and J ends lost 3 bases and 0 bases respectively, with 10 bases between them. The CDR3 consists of 15 residues. Germline assignment: CDR1 SGHDT and CDR2 YYEEEE. CDR3: CASSYGFPSNQPQHF. In DNA form, the CDR3 reads TGTGCCAGCAGCTACGGGTTCCCTAGCAATCAGCCCCAGCATTTT.

This chain joins TRBV5-8 and TRBJ2-7; 8 bases line up with TRBD1. Germline V gene lookup returns CDR1 SGHTS and CDR2 YDEGEE. The CDR3 totals 12 residues. V shed 4 bases, J shed 11 bases, and the junction held 8 bases outside the gene matches. CDR3 protein: CASSRRGRNEYF. CDR3 DNA sequence: TGTGCCAGCAGCCGCAGGGGGCGCAACGAGTACTTC. Together with reference TRBV5-8 and TRBJ2-7, the CDR3 gives the full variable domain: EAGVTQSPTHLIKTRGQQATLRCSPISGHTSVYWYQQALGLGLQFLLWYDEGEERNRGNFPPRFSGRQFPNYSSELNVNALELEDSALYLCASSRRGRNEYFGPGTRLTVT.

In this sample, this clone turned up a few times. The chain links TRBV4-3 to TRBJ1-5; D not resolved. Germline V gene data show CDR1 as LGHNA and CDR2 as YSLEER. The V and J ends lost 3 bases and 6 bases respectively, with 9 bases between them. The CDR3 spans 13 residues. The CDR3 region has the DNA TGCGCCAGCAGCCAGCAGGAACGTCAGCCCCAGCATTTT. As protein: CASSQQERQPQHF.

The V and J genes are TRBV5-6 and TRBJ2-1; 12 positions agree with TRBD1. V lost 5 bases, J lost 7 bases, and 13 bases stayed unmatched. The germline V gene encodes CDR1 SGHDT and CDR2 YYEEEE. The CDR3 totals 17 residues. CDR3 sequence: CASRRPLWDRGLNEQFF. The CDR3 bases are TGTGCCAGCAGGCGCCCTTTATGGGACAGGGGGCTAAATGAGCAGTTCTTC.

This clone was seen once. This sequence joins TRBV9 and TRBJ2-7, with D possibly TRBD1 on 6 matching bases. Germline lookup yields CDR1 SGDLS and CDR2 YYNGEE. V lost 2 bases and J 5 bases, leaving 17 bases between the germline ends. The CDR3 is made up of 15 amino acids. The CDR3 sequence is CASSVTWQGGNEQYF. The CDR3 DNA sequence: TGTGCCAGCAGCGTTACGTGGCAAGGGGGAAACGAGCAGTACTTC.

This rearrangement joins TRBV9 to TRBJ2-3; 8 bases are shared with TRBD2. The V gene's germline CDR1 is SGDLS and CDR2 YYNGEE. V was pared by 3 bases and J by 1 base, with 4 bases of the junction left unmatched. The CDR3 is 15 residues long. The CDR3 protein is CASSAALAGTDTQYF. The CDR3 DNA sequence: TGTGCCAGCAGCGCCGCACTAGCGGGCACAGATACGCAGTATTTT.

This chain uses TRBV2 with TRBJ2-7; TRBD1 matches 7 bases. The CDR3 loop spans 13 amino acids. Trimming removed 6 bases from V and 6 bases from J; junction bases left unmatched: 8. The germline V gene encodes CDR1 SNHLY and CDR2 FYNNEI. CDR3 region: CASRQGTKGEQYF. The CDR3 DNA sequence: TGTGCCAGCAGACAGGGGACGAAGGGCGAGCAGTACTTC.